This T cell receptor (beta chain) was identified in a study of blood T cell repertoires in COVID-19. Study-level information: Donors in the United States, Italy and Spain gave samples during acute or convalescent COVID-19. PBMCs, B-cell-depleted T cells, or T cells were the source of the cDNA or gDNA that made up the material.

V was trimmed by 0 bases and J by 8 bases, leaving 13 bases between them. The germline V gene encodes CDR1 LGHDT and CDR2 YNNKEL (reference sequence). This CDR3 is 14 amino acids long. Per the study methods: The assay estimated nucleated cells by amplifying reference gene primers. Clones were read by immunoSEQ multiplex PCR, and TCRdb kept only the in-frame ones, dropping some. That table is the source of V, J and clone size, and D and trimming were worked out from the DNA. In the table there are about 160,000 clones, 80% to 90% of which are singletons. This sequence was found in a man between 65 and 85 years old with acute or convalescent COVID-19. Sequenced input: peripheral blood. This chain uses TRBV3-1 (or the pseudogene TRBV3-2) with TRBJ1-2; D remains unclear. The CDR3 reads CASSQDRLLEGYTF. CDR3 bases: TGTGCCAGCAGCCAAGATCGACTCCTGGAAGGCTACACCTTC.